This T cell receptor beta chain was sequenced in a study of shared clonotypes between healthy human individuals. Study outcomes and limitations: Sorted-subset samples were not fully sequenced, rarefaction indicated.

A note on this clone: As yet, its antigen is unknown.

The repertoire was sequenced with immunoSEQ multiplex PCR; TCRdb's copy has only in-frame clones and lacks some. The data hold just under 350,000 clones, with around 67% observed a single time. Trimming took 4 bases from V and 8 from J, leaving 17 bases between them. Germline loops: CDR1 SQVTM, CDR2 ANQGSEA. This CDR3 region has 13 residues. The chain employs TRBV29-1 and TRBJ1-2; D remains ambiguous. The specimen was memory CD4+ T cells sorted from blood. Described subset: CD45RA-negative fraction. The clonotype comes from a man aged 30-40 years in good health. The CDR3 reads CSVGSNAGHGYTF. CDR3 DNA sequence: TGCAGCGTTGGGTCCAACGCTGGGCACGGCTACACCTTC. Filled out from reference TRBV29-1 and TRBJ1-2, the complete variable domain reads SAVISQKPSRDICQRGTSLTIQCQVDSQVTMMFWYRQQPGQSLTLIATANQGSEATYESGFVIDKFPISRPNLTFSTLTVSNMSPEDSSIYLCSVGSNAGHGYTFGSGTRLTVV.